The entry that follows covers one T cell receptor beta chain sequence. What this receptor recognizes is not known. Base qualities were left out, and no much larger clone turns up one base away. This entry comes from a study of cytomegalovirus exposure and HLA in healthy donors (dated by TCRdb to about 2017). Regarding the complete study: An earlier analysis of some 600 of the donors reported 276 Gb of sequence data and 90 million to 120 million unique TCR beta sequences obtained from approximately 180 million T cells. Donor age, sex, ethnicity and CMV serostatus were compiled alongside the repertoire data. A later genetic analysis used genome-wide SNP genotypes for about 60% of the 666 donors, treating that subset as a discovery cohort. Every repertoire in the discovery cohort had been generated on one and the same sequencing platform. To predict cytomegalovirus infection status, the study combined high-throughput TCR immunosequencing, statistical association of individual TCRs with disease status, and machine learning. Roughly 300 gigabases of sequencing data and around 80 million unique TCR sequences made up an early release that covered about 640 HLA-typed donors. Of the 350 to 450 genotyped donors, 65% to 90% fell in the genetic ancestry cluster associated with self-reported Caucasian donors. Rather than drawing on any new phenotypic data, the later analysis identified candidate immune exposures from TCR beta sequences and the way those sequences occurred across donors. A separate validation cohort of approximately 130 different subjects was used in addition to the 666-subject first cohort. Among roughly 370 genotyped donors of the cohort, an average of approximately 230,000 unique TCR beta nucleotide sequences were sequenced per donor, roughly 20% of them non-productive. To decide whether each TCR beta V gene segment behaved as functional or pseudogenic, an earlier analysis of nearly 600 of the donors relied on high-throughput TCR beta sequencing. Several DR-DQ haplotypes were treated as single units for association and clustering because of strong linkage in the cohort. A later analysis re-examined previously published TCR beta repertoires from several hundred donors and added high-resolution HLA genotyping to investigate patterns of TCR occurrence. The study used immunosequencing to profile the T cell repertoires of more than 650 subjects and linked those repertoires to cytomegalovirus serostatus. Typing coverage differed by locus: A, B, C, DRB1 and DQB1 were typed in roughly 629-640 donors, DQA1 in approximately 520, DPA1 in approximately 600, and DPB1 in 400 to 480. HLA typing included class I and class II loci at four-digit resolution. The study aimed to test whether cataloging public T cell receptors could reveal signatures of past pathogen exposure. Overall results and qualifications from the work: The sequencing pipeline was judged likely to have produced a cluster of highly shared sequence variants as a technical artifact. The presence/absence analyses assumed that sequencing depth was roughly uniform across donors, and that assumption may not be true. A total of 164 TCR beta chains were listed by the study as associated with cytomegalovirus. According to a later genetic analysis, donors in an Asian-associated ancestry cluster had fewer N-insertions in productive TCRs than the approximately 650-donor mean. In a later analysis, HLA-associated TCR beta chains showed more clonal expansion and lower generation probabilities than non-associated chains that were equally common. A later analysis found that most CMV-associated TCR beta chains appeared HLA-restricted, with HLA associations seemingly driven largely by CMV exposure. In a later analysis, several top co-occurrence clusters were reported to appear linked to parvovirus B19, influenza, CMV and Epstein-Barr virus. In both the original and validation cohorts, the classifier was reported to diagnose cytomegalovirus status with high specificity and sensitivity. In an earlier analysis of roughly 500 of the donors, most TCR beta V segments appeared in productive rearrangements about 87% or about 30% of the time, broadly matching IMGT annotations. The authors suggested that the approach could potentially be extended to other disease states and immunological phenotypes. Across donors, most TCR sequences were observed very rarely, whereas some public TCRs were present in many individuals. Because some donors lacked HLA typing at each locus, the association tests relied only on the typed subset. In a later analysis, the rate of TCR association differed among HLA loci, with DRB1 alleles having the most associated TCRs and HLA-C alleles having the fewest. Assigning TCR associations to individual alleles was difficult when HLA alleles, especially DR and DQ, strongly co-occurred. CMV serostatus was the only immune exposure information available for the cohort. The cohort was sequenced for TCR beta chains only, and without alpha or paired-chain data the features that could be detected were limited. At a false discovery rate of 0.05, a later analysis linked 15,000 to 20,000 TCR beta sequences to specific HLA alleles. In vitro tests confirmed that three of the cytomegalovirus-associated TCR beta chains recognize cytomegalovirus antigens. A further reported finding was that TCR beta sequences accurately predicted the HLA-A and HLA-B alleles for most subjects in the first cohort. The earlier analysis of almost 600 of the donors excluded fewer than 20 rarely observed V segments, including chromosome 9 orphons, because counts were too low. In a later genetic analysis, a missense DCLRE1C variant was associated with V-gene and J-gene trimming of TCR beta chains, and the association was replicated in an independent cohort. Correlated functional status among segregating V segments might reflect linkage disequilibrium, but an unknown experimental factor could not be ruled out. Because the 87-base-pair reads could not distinguish some IMGT-functional V segments, including TRBV6-2 and TRBV6-3, those segments were excluded.

Receptor libraries were prepared by the immunoSEQ multiplex PCR assay. For the multiplex PCR, a mixture combining 60 forward primers for TCR Vbeta segments and 13 reverse primers for TCR Jbeta segments was used. The CDR3 region of rearranged TCR beta genes was amplified from genomic DNA with a multiplex PCR assay. The amplified TCR beta libraries were sequenced on the Illumina HiSeq System as 87-base-pair reads. The original pipeline was this. A later analysis tallied roughly 76 million unique TCR beta chains across the 550 to 850 repertoires, and approximately 12 million of those chains were shared by two or more donors. To remove PCR and sequencing errors, raw reads were error-corrected and collapsed into unique sequences using a nearest-neighbor algorithm that merged closely related sequences. To assign V, D and J gene segments, CDR3 sequences were aligned to IMGT reference sequences. Each retained sequence needed at least a six-nucleotide match to both a V gene segment and a J gene segment. Rearrangements were classified as productive when the CDR3 lacked stop codons and remained in frame with V and J, and all other rearrangements were classified as non-productive. CDR3 was defined by IMGT convention, running from the second conserved V-encoded cysteine to the conserved J-encoded phenylalanine. The earlier analysis of fewer than 750 of the donors excluded sequences that lacked an unambiguous match to a single V gene segment. An earlier analysis of just under 600 of the donors called V segments functional above 56.7% productive rearrangements and segregating when the between-donor standard deviation exceeded 5%. To diagnose cytomegalovirus status from the catalog of TCR beta chain sequences, a statistical classification framework was built. In a later analysis, TCR nucleotide sequences were compared against IMGT/GENE-DB human TR gene sequences so that V and J genes could be assigned. Using the TCRdist pipeline, a later analysis assigned CDR3 sequences along with most-parsimonious VDJ recombination scenarios. In a later analysis, each TCR beta chain was defined by its CDR3 amino acid sequence together with its V-gene family, and reads without a unique V-gene family were excluded. As a way to deal with suspected cross-contamination and a sequencing artifact, a later analysis dropped under 600 nucleotide sequences that were highly shared and had low generation probability. For each public chain, a later analysis derived a clonal expansion index from normalized ranks of inferred template counts within each repertoire. In a later analysis, generation probabilities were computed using a VDJ recombination model fitted to out-of-frame rearrangements, and the results were checked against IGoR. In a later analysis, TCR-TCR, TCR-HLA and TCR-CMV co-occurrence was scored with hypergeometric tests, and a repertoire-size bias correction was applied to TCR pairs. A later analysis estimated false discovery rates by permuting HLA or CMV assignments 20 times. A later analysis grouped co-occurring TCRs with DBSCAN, adding TCRdist sequence similarity when clustering within HLA-allele-positive subsets. For co-occurrence clustering, repertoires with fewer than 30,000 or more than 120,000 public chains were excluded, along with five repertoires with anomalous nucleotide sharing. The table was pulled from immuneACCESS by TCRdb, which kept in-frame rearrangements only. Such tables lose some clones; where checked, under half of the loss comes from unresolved V genes, and the rest has no known cause. The V and J calls and clone size are taken from that table; D and trimming were inferred from the DNA. The sample table records 95,000 to 150,000 clones; over 75% of these occur just once. In total, the top ten clones hold roughly 4% of the sample.

The CDR3, from cysteine to phenylalanine, totals 14 residues. The CDR3 DNA has 42 bases and is translated from base 1. Relative to germline, V is missing 3 bases and J is missing 3 bases, with 2 bases of the junction outside any gene match. The germline V gene (reference sequence) provides CDR1 LNHDA and CDR2 SQIVND. The cohort consisted of hundreds of healthy bone marrow donors. Cohort members were all nominally healthy when sampled, although unrecorded immune exposures were likely present. Of the roughly 720 cohort members, approximately 300 had positive CMV serostatus and roughly 350 had negative CMV serostatus, and CMV serostatus was not recorded for the donor. A peripheral blood sample was provided by each donor, and peripheral blood mononuclear cells were used for TCR beta sequencing. Genomic DNA was extracted from the blood cell samples with the Qiagen DNeasy Blood Extraction Kit.

The sequencing input was PBMCs. The sequence derives from a human donor in good health. The V and J segments used are TRBV19 and TRBJ1-5; 7 bases in the junction line up with TRBD1. CDR3 protein: CASSIDRVNQPQHF. The base sequence is TGTGCCAGTAGTATCGACAGGGTCAATCAGCCCCAGCATTTT.